This TCR beta chain emerged from a study of neurological immune-mediated disorders. Study outcomes and limitations: Expanded clones shared no CDR3 amino acid sequences across subjects, suggesting private repertoires in all groups.

V shed 0 bases and J shed 0 bases, with 14 bases lying between them. The CDR3 consists of 17 residues. CDR1 and CDR2 (germline): LGHDT, YNNKEL (reference sequence). Time point of the sample: longitudinal time-point 2. A total of 2 million PBMCs stored at -80 degrees C provided the unsorted libraries. The method for making cDNA was 5'RACE, and it used 10-nucleotide random UMIs. Using its own MiXCR run on the 5' RACE reads, TCRdb lists one record per CDR3 protein. The repertoire holds 70,000 to 95,000 distinct CDR3 sequences, with about 13% as singletons. This clonotype was observed many times. The antigen is undetermined.

V gene TRBV3-1 combines with J gene TRBJ1-2, with D hard to call. This TCR came from a female donor with HTLV-1-associated myelopathy (HAM/TSP). Input material: PBMCs. CDR3 coding DNA: TGTGCCAGCAGCCAAGAAGGCAGTCACGCCTCTAACTATGGCTACACCTTC. Its translation: CASSQEGSHASNYGYTF.